This TCR beta chain was recovered during a study of post-analysis software for immune sequencing data. Study background: Relapsing-remitting, secondary progressive and progressive-relapsing forms made up the multiple sclerosis disease courses. General study results and limits: In patients, TRBV5-6, TRBV5-1 and TRBV20-1 belonged to roughly five TRBV segments found more frequently than in controls. Patients with multiple sclerosis recorded significantly lower normalized Chao1 diversity than controls, the study found.

Unique-molecular-identifier-tagged TCR beta cDNA libraries were used. Between roughly 0.95 and 10 million T cells gave rise to some 490,000 cDNA molecules. TCRdb re-analysed the PCR reads in MiXCR, keeping a single row per CDR3 protein. The repertoire holds 800,000 to 950,000 distinct CDR3 sequences, about 50% seen once, with approximately 4.5% in the top ten. Germline loops: CDR1 SGHRS, CDR2 YFSETQ. V was pared by 3 bases and J by 1 base, with 7 bases between. This CDR3 is built from 13 residues. As for this clonotype: Its antigen is unknown.

Sequencing was performed on blood. The receptor was derived from a girl aged 5 to 17 with multiple sclerosis. The genes are TRBV5-1 and TRBJ1-1, with D hard to call. CDR3 sequence reads: CASSSTSNTEAFF. The CDR3 coding sequence is TGCGCCAGCAGCTCAACGTCGAACACTGAAGCTTTCTTT. Full variable domain (missing parts from reference TRBV5-1 and TRBJ1-1): KAGVTQTPRYLIKTRGQQVTLSCSPISGHRSVSWYQQTPGQGLQFLFEYFSETQRNKGNFPGRFSGRQFSNSRSEMNVSTLELGDSALYLCASSSTSNTEAFFGQGTRLTVV.